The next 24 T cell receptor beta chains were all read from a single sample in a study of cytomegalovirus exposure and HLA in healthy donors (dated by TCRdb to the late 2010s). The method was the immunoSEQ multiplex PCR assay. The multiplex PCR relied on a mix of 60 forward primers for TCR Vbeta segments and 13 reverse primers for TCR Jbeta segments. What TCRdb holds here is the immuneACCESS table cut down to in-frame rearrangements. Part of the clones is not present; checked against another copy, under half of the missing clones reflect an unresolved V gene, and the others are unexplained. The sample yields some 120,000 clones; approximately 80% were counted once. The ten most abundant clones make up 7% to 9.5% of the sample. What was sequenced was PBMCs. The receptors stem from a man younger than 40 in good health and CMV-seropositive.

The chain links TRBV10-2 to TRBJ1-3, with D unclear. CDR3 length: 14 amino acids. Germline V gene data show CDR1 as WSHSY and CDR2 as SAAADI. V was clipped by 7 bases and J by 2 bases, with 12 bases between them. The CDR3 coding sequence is TGCGCCAGCAAAATGTATCCCCCTGGAAACACCATATATTTT. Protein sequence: CASKMYPPGNTIYF.

The CDR3 reads CASSEAGRGRIYEQYF. As DNA, the CDR3 is TGTGCCAGCAGTGAAGCCGGCAGGGGGCGAATTTACGAGCAGTACTTC. The genes are TRBV2 and TRBJ2-7, with TRBD1 identical over 8 bases. Germline V CDR1 and CDR2: SNHLY, FYNNEI. CDR3 length: 16 residues. The trim removed 0 bases at V and 4 bases at J, leaving 8 bases unmatched.

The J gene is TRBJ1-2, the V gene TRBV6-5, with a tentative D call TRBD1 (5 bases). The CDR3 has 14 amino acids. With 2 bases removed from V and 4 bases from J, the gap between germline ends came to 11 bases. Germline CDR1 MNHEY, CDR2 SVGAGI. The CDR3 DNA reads TGTGCCAGCAGTTACCAGGGTACGTCCTATGGCTACACCTTC. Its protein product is CASSYQGTSYGYTF.

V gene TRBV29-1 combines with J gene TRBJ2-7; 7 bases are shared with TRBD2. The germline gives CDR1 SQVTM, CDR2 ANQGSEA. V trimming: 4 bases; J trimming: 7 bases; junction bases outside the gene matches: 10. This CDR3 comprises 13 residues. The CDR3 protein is CSVGVNAGREQYF. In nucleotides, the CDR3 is TGCAGCGTTGGAGTCAACGCCGGGAGGGAGCAGTACTTC.

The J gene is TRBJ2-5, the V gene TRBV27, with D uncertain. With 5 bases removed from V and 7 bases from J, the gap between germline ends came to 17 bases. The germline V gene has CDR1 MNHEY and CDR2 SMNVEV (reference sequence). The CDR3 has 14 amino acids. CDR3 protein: CASSPEAIFGTQYF. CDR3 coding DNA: TGTGCCAGCAGTCCCGAAGCGATTTTCGGGACCCAGTACTTC.

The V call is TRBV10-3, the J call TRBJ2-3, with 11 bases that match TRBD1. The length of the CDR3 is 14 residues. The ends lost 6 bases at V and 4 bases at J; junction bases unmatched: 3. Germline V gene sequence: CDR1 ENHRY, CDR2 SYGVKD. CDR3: CAIRQGQGADTQYF. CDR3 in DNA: TGTGCCATCAGGCAGGGACAGGGGGCAGATACGCAGTATTTT.

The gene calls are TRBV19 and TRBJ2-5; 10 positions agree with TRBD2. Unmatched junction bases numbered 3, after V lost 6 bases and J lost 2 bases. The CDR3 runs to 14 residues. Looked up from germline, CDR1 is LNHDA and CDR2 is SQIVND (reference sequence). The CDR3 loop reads CASRPLAGQETQYF. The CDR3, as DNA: TGTGCCAGTAGACCACTAGCGGGGCAAGAGACCCAGTACTTC.

The DNA for the CDR3 is TGTGCCAGCAGTTCGGAGAGCTCCTACGAGCAGTACTTC. Translation: CASSSESSYEQYF. This chain connects TRBV27 to TRBJ2-7, with D hard to call. V gave up 4 bases and J gave up 0 bases, with 7 bases separating them. The V gene's germline CDR1 is MNHEY and CDR2 SMNVEV (reference sequence). This CDR3 spans 13 amino acids.

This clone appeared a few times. The CDR3 sequence: CASSMGTGVNTEAFF. The CDR3 DNA reads TGTGCCAGTAGTATGGGGACAGGGGTGAACACTGAAGCTTTCTTT. The chain employs TRBV19 and TRBJ1-1; the match to TRBD1 covers 10 bases. The CDR3 loop spans 15 amino acids. The ends lost 3 bases at V and 0 bases at J; junction bases unmatched: 1. Germline V gives CDR1 LNHDA, CDR2 SQIVND (reference sequence).

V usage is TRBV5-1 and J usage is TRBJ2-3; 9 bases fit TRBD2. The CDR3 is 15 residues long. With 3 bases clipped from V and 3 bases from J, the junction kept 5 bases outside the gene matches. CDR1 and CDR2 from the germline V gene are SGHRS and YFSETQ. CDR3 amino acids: CASSSQRGATDTQYF. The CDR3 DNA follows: TGCGCCAGCAGCTCTCAGCGGGGGGCGACAGATACGCAGTATTTT.

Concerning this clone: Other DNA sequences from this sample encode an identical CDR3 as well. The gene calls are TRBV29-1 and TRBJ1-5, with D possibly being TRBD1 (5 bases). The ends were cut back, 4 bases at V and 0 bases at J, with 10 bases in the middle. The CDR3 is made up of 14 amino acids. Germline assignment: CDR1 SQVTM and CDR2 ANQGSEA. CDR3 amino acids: CSVVAGNSNQPQHF. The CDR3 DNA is TGCAGCGTTGTAGCAGGGAATAGCAATCAGCCCCAGCATTTT. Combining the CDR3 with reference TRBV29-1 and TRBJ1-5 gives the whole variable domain SAVISQKPSRDICQRGTSLTIQCQVDSQVTMMFWYRQQPGQSLTLIATANQGSEATYESGFVIDKFPISRPNLTFSTLTVSNMSPEDSSIYLCSVVAGNSNQPQHFGDGTRLSIL.

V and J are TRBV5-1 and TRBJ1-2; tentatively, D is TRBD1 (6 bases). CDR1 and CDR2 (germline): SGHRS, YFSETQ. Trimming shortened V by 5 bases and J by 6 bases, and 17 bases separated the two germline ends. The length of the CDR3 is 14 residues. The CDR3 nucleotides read TGCGCCAGCAGACCCGGGCGGGGGGCGGATGGCTACACCTTC. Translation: CASRPGRGADGYTF.

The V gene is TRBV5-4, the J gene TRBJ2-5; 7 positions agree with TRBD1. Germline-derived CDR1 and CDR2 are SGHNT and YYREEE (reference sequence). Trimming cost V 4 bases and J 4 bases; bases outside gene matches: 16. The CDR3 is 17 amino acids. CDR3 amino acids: CASSPLPRTGAGETQYF. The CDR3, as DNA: TGTGCCAGCAGCCCACTACCCCGGACAGGCGCCGGAGAGACCCAGTACTTC.

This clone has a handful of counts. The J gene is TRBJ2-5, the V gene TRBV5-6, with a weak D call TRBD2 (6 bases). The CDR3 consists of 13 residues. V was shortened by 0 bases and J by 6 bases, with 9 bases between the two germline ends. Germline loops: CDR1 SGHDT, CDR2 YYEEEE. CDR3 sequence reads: CASSLGRAKTQYF. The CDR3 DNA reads TGTGCCAGCAGCTTGGGGAGGGCAAAGACCCAGTACTTC.

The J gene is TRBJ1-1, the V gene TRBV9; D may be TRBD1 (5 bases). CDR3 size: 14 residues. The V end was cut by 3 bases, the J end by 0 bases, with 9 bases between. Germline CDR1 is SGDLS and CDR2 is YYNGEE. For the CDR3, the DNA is TGTGCCAGCAGCGCCGGGGGACTGAACACTGAAGCTTTCTTT. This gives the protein CASSAGGLNTEAFF.

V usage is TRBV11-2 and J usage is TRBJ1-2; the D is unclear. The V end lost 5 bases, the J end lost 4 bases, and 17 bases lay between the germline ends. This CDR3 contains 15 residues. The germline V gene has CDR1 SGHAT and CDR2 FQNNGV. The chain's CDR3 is CASSPGKGTFYGYTF. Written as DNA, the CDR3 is TGTGCCAGCAGCCCCGGGAAGGGAACCTTCTATGGCTACACCTTC.

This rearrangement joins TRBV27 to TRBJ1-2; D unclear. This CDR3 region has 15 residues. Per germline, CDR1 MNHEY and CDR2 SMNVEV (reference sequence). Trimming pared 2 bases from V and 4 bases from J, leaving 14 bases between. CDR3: CASSLRGSPLYGYTF. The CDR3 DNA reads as TGTGCCAGCAGTTTACGAGGCAGCCCCCTCTATGGCTACACCTTC.

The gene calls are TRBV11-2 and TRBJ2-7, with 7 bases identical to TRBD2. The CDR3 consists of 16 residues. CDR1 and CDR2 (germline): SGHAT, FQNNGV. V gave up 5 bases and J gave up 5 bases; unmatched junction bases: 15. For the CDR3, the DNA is TGTGCCAGCAGCCCCCGGGAGGTTTTGCCCCTTAACGAGCAGTACTTC. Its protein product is CASSPREVLPLNEQYF.

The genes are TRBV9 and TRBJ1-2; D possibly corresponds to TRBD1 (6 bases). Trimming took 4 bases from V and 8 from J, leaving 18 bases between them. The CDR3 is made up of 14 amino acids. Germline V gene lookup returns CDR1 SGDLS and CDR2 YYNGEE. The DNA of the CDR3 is TGTGCCAGCAGCCAAATAGACAGGTCTGGCGGCTACACCTTC. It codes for CASSQIDRSGGYTF.

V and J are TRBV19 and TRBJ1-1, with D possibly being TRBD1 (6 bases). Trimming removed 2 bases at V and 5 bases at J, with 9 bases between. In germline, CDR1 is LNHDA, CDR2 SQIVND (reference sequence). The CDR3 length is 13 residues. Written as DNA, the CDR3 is TGTGCCAGTAGTATAAGGGGGGGGACTGAAGCTTTCTTT. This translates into CASSIRGGTEAFF.

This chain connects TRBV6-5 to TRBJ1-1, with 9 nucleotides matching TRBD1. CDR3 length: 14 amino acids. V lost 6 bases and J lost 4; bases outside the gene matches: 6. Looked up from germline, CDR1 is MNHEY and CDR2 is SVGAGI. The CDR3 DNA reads TGTGCCAGCAGCCTAGAGACAGGGGGCACTGAAGCTTTCTTT. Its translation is CASSLETGGTEAFF.

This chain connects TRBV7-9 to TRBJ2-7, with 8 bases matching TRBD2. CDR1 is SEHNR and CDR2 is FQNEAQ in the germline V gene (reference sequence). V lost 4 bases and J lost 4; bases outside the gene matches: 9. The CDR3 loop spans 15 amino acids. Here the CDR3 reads CASSYGGAESYEQYF. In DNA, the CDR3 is TGTGCCAGCAGCTACGGGGGGGCCGAGTCGTACGAGCAGTACTTC.

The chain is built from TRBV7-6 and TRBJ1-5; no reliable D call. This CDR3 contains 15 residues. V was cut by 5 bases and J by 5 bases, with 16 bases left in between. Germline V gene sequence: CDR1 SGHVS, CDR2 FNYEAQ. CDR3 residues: CASSPRAGGDQPQHF. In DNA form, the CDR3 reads TGTGCCAGCAGCCCTAGGGCGGGCGGGGATCAGCCCCAGCATTTT.

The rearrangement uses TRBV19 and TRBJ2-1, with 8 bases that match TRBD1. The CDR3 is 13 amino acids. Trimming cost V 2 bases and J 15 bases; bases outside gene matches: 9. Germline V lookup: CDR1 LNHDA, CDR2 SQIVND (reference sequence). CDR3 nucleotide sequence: TGTGCCAGTAGTATAATGGTTGGGACAGGTTGGTTCTTC. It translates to CASSIMVGTGWFF.